This is a list of T cell receptor beta chains from one sample in a study of Tregs in tolerant kidney transplant recipients. This table comes from immunoSEQ multiplex PCR, and its TCRdb copy is limited to in-frame clones, with some not included. The sample holds some 250,000 clones, more than 65% seen once. The specimen was CD4+ T cells from blood. The receptors shown here come from a human donor in good health. CDR3s include the opening cysteine and the closing phenylalanine or tryptophan. The order of the fields is clone size, D gene, V gene, J gene, CDR3 DNA, CDR3 protein. The D gene is left open where the match is weak. Expanded clones get a size class; other rows say once, few or many, or leave the size out.

>-|-|TRBV27|TRBJ2-6
TGTGCCAGCACTCCCGTCGGATCTGGGGCCAACGTCCTGACTTTC
CASTPVGSGANVLTF
>once|TRBD2|TRBV30|TRBJ2-3
TGTGCCTGGAGTCCACCCCCGACTAGCGGGATTCAGAAGGATACGCAGTATTTT
CAWSPPPTSGIQKDTQYF
>once|-|TRBV11-2|TRBJ1-1
TGTGCCAGCAGCCGGAGTCAGGCGATGAACACTGAAGCTTTCTTT
CASSRSQAMNTEAFF
>-|-|TRBV7-7|TRBJ2-1
TGTGCCAGCAGCTCGACGAGGGTCAATGAGCAGTTCTTC
CASSSTRVNEQFF
>once|-|TRBV5-1|TRBJ1-2
TGCGCCAGCAGAATCGCGGGCTATGGCTACACCTTC
CASRIAGYGYTF
>-|-|TRBV30|TRBJ2-7
TGTGCCTGGAGTGTAGGTCCCAGGGTCTACGAGCAGTACTTC
CAWSVGPRVYEQYF
>-|-|TRBV6-5|TRBJ2-7
TGTGCCAGCAGCCATCAGGACCCGAGGAGCGAGCAGTACTTC
CASSHQDPRSEQYF
>-|TRBD1|TRBV11-1|TRBJ2-3
TGTGCCAGCAGCTTATTTGACAGGGGGCTAAATACGCAGTATTTT
CASSLFDRGLNTQYF
>-|-|TRBV6-5|TRBJ2-7
TGTGCCAGCAGTTCCCGGGGTAGCGCCTACGAGCAGTACTTC
CASSSRGSAYEQYF
>-|TRBD1|TRBV4-2|TRBJ2-7
TGTGCCAGCAGCCAATCGACAGGGGCCGGCTCCTACGAGCAGTACTTC
CASSQSTGAGSYEQYF
>few|-|TRBV30|TRBJ1-2
TGTGCCTGGAGGGCGATTAACTATGGCTACACCTTC
CAWRAINYGYTF
>-|TRBD1|TRBV4-1|TRBJ1-4
TGCGCCAGCAGCCTAGGACAGGGCTGGGATGAAAAACTGTTTTTT
CASSLGQGWDEKLFF
>-|TRBD1|TRBV14|TRBJ2-1
TGTGCCAGCAGCAAGGACAGGGGCCACTTTAATGAGCAGTTCTTC
CASSKDRGHFNEQFF
>-|TRBD2|TRBV29-1|TRBJ2-1
TGCAGCGTTGAACTAGCGGGGGGCCCATACAATGAGCAGTTCTTC
CSVELAGGPYNEQFF
>-|TRBD2|TRBV13|TRBJ2-7
TGTGCCAGCAGCTTATGTTTTCTAGCGGGAGGGTGCGAGCAGTACTTC
CASSLCFLAGGCEQYF
>-|-|TRBV25-1|TRBJ1-1
TGTGCCAGCAGTGATCGGCAGGGCCCCATGAACACTGAAGCTTTCTTT
CASSDRQGPMNTEAFF
>-|-|TRBV7-9|TRBJ2-7
TGTGCCAGCAGCTTAGCGCTGGGGGACACCCACTACGAGCAGTACTTC
CASSLALGDTHYEQYF
>-|-|TRBV9|TRBJ1-1
TGTGCCAGCAGCGTGGGGCAGCCGAACACTGAAGCTTTCTTT
CASSVGQPNTEAFF
>few|TRBD2|TRBV10-3|TRBJ2-7
TGTGCCATCAGTGACGTAGCGGGGGGGCCGGGCGAGCAGTACTTC
CAISDVAGGPGEQYF
>once|TRBD2|TRBV6-1|TRBJ2-7
TGTGCCAGCAGTGAATACCACCTAGCGGGGTCCCCGACCTACGAGCAGTACTTC
CASSEYHLAGSPTYEQYF
>-|-|TRBV18|TRBJ1-1
TGTGCCAGCTCACCTCCGACGATGAGCACTGAAGCTTTCTTT
CASSPPTMSTEAFF
>once|-|TRBV4-1|TRBJ1-1
TGCGCCAGCAGCCAACAATTGATGCCGGTAGGCACTGAAGCTTTCTTT
CASSQQLMPVGTEAFF
>-|-|TRBV12-5|TRBJ1-4
TGTGCTAGTGGTTTGGTACCCGACGGGCTGTCGAAGTATGAAAAACTGTTTTTT
CASGLVPDGLSKYEKLFF
>-|-|TRBV4-1|TRBJ1-2
TGCGCCAGCAGCCGCCAACAGGGAGAGCTCTATGGCTACACCTTC
CASSRQQGELYGYTF
>-|TRBD1|TRBV30|TRBJ1-1
TGTGCCTGGACTGATACAGGGGTTAGCACTGAAGCTTTCTTT
CAWTDTGVSTEAFF
>-|-|TRBV27|TRBJ1-1
TGTGCCAGCAGTTGGGGGGAGGGGAGGGCTGAAGCTTTCTTT
CASSWGEGRAEAFF
>few|-|TRBV5-4|TRBJ1-2
TGTGCCAGCAGCTTGGGGGGGGCAGGGTTTAACTATGGCTACACCTTC
CASSLGGAGFNYGYTF
>-|-|TRBV30|TRBJ2-5
TGTGCCTGGAGTTTAACGGCGGGAGAGACCCAGTACTTC
CAWSLTAGETQYF
>-|TRBD2|TRBV7-7|TRBJ2-5
TGTGCTAGCAGCCGAGCGGGGGACCTCCAAGAGACCCAGTACTTC
CASSRAGDLQETQYF
>-|TRBD2|TRBV13|TRBJ2-3
TGTGCCAGCAGCTTATTAGCGGGAGGAAGCACAGATACGCAGTATTTT
CASSLLAGGSTDTQYF
>-|TRBD1|TRBV6-5|TRBJ2-7
TGTGCCAGCAGTTACCGCGAACAGGGGTACGAGCAGTACTTC
CASSYREQGYEQYF
>-|TRBD2|TRBV5-4|TRBJ2-1
TGTGCCAGCAGCCCCCTGACTAGCGGGGGGGCTCTCTCCTACAATGAGCAGTTCTTC
CASSPLTSGGALSYNEQFF
>-|TRBD2|TRBV7-8|TRBJ2-3
TGTGCCAGCAGCTTGGGCGGGAGGTCTGATACGCAGTATTTT
CASSLGGRSDTQYF
>-|TRBD1|TRBV6-6|TRBJ2-7
TGTGCCAGCAGCGAGACAGGGTCTAACTACGAGCAGTACTTC
CASSETGSNYEQYF
>-|-|TRBV7-2|TRBJ2-7
TGTGCCAGCAGCTTAGATGGACTACCTTCCTACGAGCAGTACTTC
CASSLDGLPSYEQYF
>-|TRBD1|TRBV5-1|TRBJ2-1
TGCGCCAGCAGCCCAAAAGGACAGGGAGGTAATGAGCAGTTCTTC
CASSPKGQGGNEQFF
>-|TRBD1|TRBV5-1|TRBJ1-3
TGCGCCAGCAGCGGGGGACAGGTACCAATAAACTCTGGAAACACCATATATTTT
CASSGGQVPINSGNTIYF
>-|-|TRBV2|TRBJ2-5
TGTGCCAGCAGTGTACGCGGGGAGACCCAGTACTTC
CASSVRGETQYF
>-|TRBD2|TRBV25-1|TRBJ2-5
TGTGCCAGCAGGAACGACCTTGGGCTAGCGGGGGGGAGGTCCCAGTACTTC
CASRNDLGLAGGRSQYF
>-|-|TRBV6-6|TRBJ1-1
TGTGCCAGCAGTTACTCGAAGACTGAAGCTTTCTTT
CASSYSKTEAFF
>once|-|TRBV5-1|TRBJ1-2
TGCGCCAGCAGCTTCGAAACAGTCGGCTACACCTTC
CASSFETVGYTF
>-|TRBD1|TRBV11-2|TRBJ2-7
TGTGCCAGCAGCCCCCACACAGGGGTAGGGACCTACGAGCAGTACTTC
CASSPHTGVGTYEQYF
>few|TRBD2|TRBV7-3|TRBJ2-5
TGTGCCAGCAGCCGAGGCCCTAGCGGGGGCCTCCAAGAGACCCAGTACTTC
CASSRGPSGGLQETQYF
>-|-|TRBV6-1|TRBJ2-7
TGTGCCAGCAGTCCCCGGGACACCGAGCAGTACTTC
CASSPRDTEQYF
>-|-|TRBV19|TRBJ1-2
TGTGCCAGTAGTTCGACGACAGCCGCGGGCTATGGCTACACCTTC
CASSSTTAAGYGYTF